Below are 22 T cell receptor beta chains sequenced from a single sample in a study of shared clonotypes between healthy human individuals. Clones were read by immunoSEQ multiplex PCR, and TCRdb kept only the in-frame ones, dropping some. The sample records over a million clones, about four fifths being singletons. The sample comprised memory CD4+ T cells from PBMCs. Subset meaning: CD45RA-negative fraction. These receptor sequences come from a young man in good health. Some clones in this sample may be carry-over from other donors' samples.

This chain links TRBV19 with TRBJ1-2, with a possible D match to TRBD1 (5 bases). V was cut by 2 bases and J by 4 bases, with 11 bases left in between. The CDR3 loop spans 14 amino acids. Per the germline V gene, CDR1 is LNHDA and CDR2 is SQIVND (reference sequence). CDR3: CASSIRRDSYGYTF. The CDR3 nucleotides read TGTGCCAGTAGTATAAGACGGGACTCCTATGGCTACACCTTC.

The V gene is TRBV6-1, the J gene TRBJ2-5, with 8 bases lining up with TRBD2. Germline V gene sequence: CDR1 MNHNS, CDR2 SASEGT. V gave up 4 bases and J gave up 1 base; unmatched junction bases: 8. There are 16 residues in the CDR3. CDR3 bases: TGTGCCAGCAGTGGGAGACTAGCGAAGATCCAAGAGACCCAGTACTTC. Protein sequence: CASSGRLAKIQETQYF.

The chain combines TRBV5-8 with TRBJ1-3; the D is unclear. The germline V gene has CDR1 SGHTS and CDR2 YDEGEE. Trimming took 0 bases from V and 4 from J, leaving 5 bases between them. The CDR3 is 13 residues long. In DNA, the CDR3 is TGTGCCAGCAGCTTGGCGGAAGGAAACACCATATATTTT. Residues: CASSLAEGNTIYF. The variable domain in full, completed from reference TRBV5-8 and TRBJ1-3, reads EAGVTQSPTHLIKTRGQQATLRCSPISGHTSVYWYQQALGLGLQFLLWYDEGEERNRGNFPPRFSGRQFPNYSSELNVNALELEDSALYLCASSLAEGNTIYFGEGSWLTVV.

This clone came up many times. The V and J genes are TRBV27 and TRBJ2-5; D not resolved. Germline-derived CDR1 and CDR2 are MNHEY and SMNVEV (reference sequence). Trimming shortened V by 1 base and J by 2 bases, and 5 bases separated the two germline ends. CDR3 size: 13 residues. DNA for the CDR3: TGTGCCAGCAGTTTATTTCAACAAGAGACCCAGTACTTC. Translated, it gives CASSLFQQETQYF.

V and J are TRBV4-2 and TRBJ2-1; TRBD2 matches at 8 bases. The CDR3 covers 16 residues. CDR1 is LGHNA and CDR2 is YNFKEQ in the germline V gene. The V and J ends lost 4 bases and 0 bases, in that order; junction bases with no gene match: 5. The CDR3 DNA reads as TGTGCCAGCAGCCCTAGCGGGTGGAGCTCCTACAATGAGCAGTTCTTC. Its translation: CASSPSGWSSYNEQFF.

The rearrangement joins TRBV30 to TRBJ2-7; 10 nucleotides align to TRBD1. The CDR3 has 15 residues. Losses at the gene ends were 3 bases for V and 2 bases for J; bases not matched to a gene: 7. Germline CDR1 and CDR2: GTSNPN and SVGIG (reference sequence). Here the CDR3 reads CAWSSRDRGTYEQYF. CDR3 sequence (DNA): TGTGCCTGGAGCTCTCGGGACAGGGGCACCTACGAGCAGTACTTC.

V is TRBV4-1 and J is TRBJ2-2; TRBD1 is a possible D gene (5 bases). Germline V lookup: CDR1 MGHRA, CDR2 YSYEKL. This CDR3 has 17 residues. V lost 1 base to trimming and J lost 3 bases, with 15 bases between them. The CDR3 loop reads CASSQVNLGLDTGELFF. The DNA of the CDR3 is TGCGCCAGCAGCCAAGTTAATTTGGGGCTTGACACCGGGGAGCTGTTTTTT.

The CDR3 protein is CASSLDSTYEQYF. As DNA, the CDR3 is TGTGCCAGCAGCTTGGACAGTACCTACGAGCAGTACTTC. The J gene is TRBJ2-7, the V gene TRBV5-8; D gene unclear. This CDR3 region has 13 residues. From germline, CDR1 is SGHTS and CDR2 YDEGEE. V was clipped by 0 bases and J by 2 bases, with 6 bases between them.

This chain joins TRBV29-1 and TRBJ2-3; 9 bases are shared with TRBD2. The CDR3 is made up of 14 amino acids. J gave up 8 bases and V 6 bases, and 12 bases lay outside the gene matches. Germline lookup yields CDR1 SQVTM and CDR2 ANQGSEA. For the CDR3, the DNA is TGCAGCGTCGGATTAATAGCGGGAGTCACTACGCAGTATTTT. The encoded protein is CSVGLIAGVTTQYF.

V and J are TRBV2 and TRBJ1-4, with D possibly matching TRBD1 (5 bases). V was trimmed by 7 bases and J by 7 bases, leaving 19 bases between them. CDR3 length equals 15 residues. Germline values: CDR1 SNHLY, CDR2 FYNNEI. CDR3 residues: CASTQRGGLPEKLFF. The CDR3 coding sequence is TGTGCCAGCACCCAACGGGGGGGACTCCCTGAAAAACTGTTTTTT. The full variable domain, with the rest looked up from reference TRBV2 and TRBJ1-4, is EPEVTQTPSHQVTQMGQEVILRCVPISNHLYFYWYRQILGQKVEFLVSFYNNEISEKSEIFDDQFSVERPDGSNFTLKIRSTKLEDSAMYFCASTQRGGLPEKLFFGSGTQLSVL.

This sequence joins TRBV11-2 and TRBJ2-3; D gene ambiguous. Germline-derived CDR1 and CDR2 are SGHAT and FQNNGV. The CDR3 extends over 14 amino acids. Trimming cost V 3 bases and J 4 bases, with 11 bases left between them. The CDR3 DNA is TGTGCCAGCAGCTTCGACCCTAGGGCAGATACGCAGTATTTT. Translation gives CASSFDPRADTQYF. Drawing the rest from reference TRBV11-2 and TRBJ2-3, the complete variable domain is EAGVAQSPRYKIIEKRQSVAFWCNPISGHATLYWYQQILGQGPKLLIQFQNNGVVDDSQLPKDRFSAERLKGVDSTLKIQPAKLEDSAVYLCASSFDPRADTQYFGPGTRLTVL.

This chain uses TRBV5-5 with TRBJ1-5; D is unclear. The ends were cut back, 2 bases at V and 5 bases at J, with 5 bases in the middle. The germline V gene has CDR1 SGHKS and CDR2 YYEKEE (reference sequence). The CDR3 is 12 amino acids. CDR3 sequence reads: CASSLVDQPQHF. In DNA, the CDR3 is TGTGCCAGCAGCTTAGTGGATCAGCCCCAGCATTTT.

The gene calls are TRBV19 and TRBJ2-4; the D gene is possibly TRBD1 (5 bases). There are 13 residues in the CDR3. V lost 4 bases and J lost 8, with 12 bases in between. CDR1 is LNHDA, CDR2 SQIVND, per germline (reference sequence). This CDR3 reads CASSKSGFDIQYF. The CDR3 bases are TGTGCCAGTAGTAAATCAGGGTTCGACATTCAGTACTTC.

The chain couples TRBV7-9 to TRBJ2-2; perhaps TRBD1 as D (6 bases). The CDR3 extends over 16 amino acids. Germline loops: CDR1 SEHNR, CDR2 FQNEAQ (reference sequence). V lost 5 bases and J 6 bases, leaving 19 bases between the germline ends. CDR3 bases: TGTGCCAGCAGCAGACCCACGACAGGCCTCCCCGGGGAGCTGTTTTTT. Translated, it gives CASSRPTTGLPGELFF.

Points on this clone: The same CDR3 also results from other DNA sequences found in this sample. The chain combines TRBV27 with TRBJ2-7; 8 nucleotides line up with TRBD2. V shed 5 bases and J 4 bases; nucleotides not matched to a gene: 7. The CDR3 runs 14 residues. Germline CDR1 is MNHEY and CDR2 is SMNVEV (reference sequence). Here the CDR3 reads CASSRGGGSYEQYF. The CDR3 bases are TGTGCCAGCAGTCGGGGGGGCGGGAGTTACGAGCAGTACTTC.

The chain joins TRBV6-4 to TRBJ2-1; D is tentatively TRBD1 or TRBD2 (5 bases each). The ends were cut back, 3 bases at V and 9 bases at J, with 21 bases in the middle. Germline V gene data show CDR1 as MRHNA and CDR2 as SNTAGT. This CDR3 region has 16 residues. The CDR3 DNA is TGTGCCAGCAGTGAAAGATTGGGACGTGTGAGGTCTGAGCAGTTCTTC. Amino acid sequence: CASSERLGRVRSEQFF.

This clone occurred a few times. V gene TRBV29-1 combines with J gene TRBJ2-1, with 9 bases that match TRBD1. Germline trimming cut 7 bases from V and 3 bases from J; bases unmatched to any gene: 10. Looked up from germline, CDR1 is SQVTM and CDR2 is ANQGSEA. The CDR3 has 15 residues. CDR3 region: CSAFRLGQGYNEQFF. The CDR3 nucleotides read TGCAGCGCCTTCCGATTGGGACAGGGCTACAATGAGCAGTTCTTC.

The rearrangement links TRBV2 to TRBJ2-2; the D gene could be TRBD1 or TRBD2 (5 bases each). CDR3 length: 15 residues. Per germline, CDR1 SNHLY and CDR2 FYNNEI. Trimming left V 6 bases short and J 4 bases short, with 15 bases between. CDR3 sequence: CASRAGTVPTGELFF. CDR3 DNA: TGTGCCAGCAGGGCAGGGACGGTCCCCACCGGGGAGCTGTTTTTT.

The rearrangement links TRBV29-1 to TRBJ2-5; TRBD2 matches 12 bases. Germline V gene data show CDR1 as SQVTM and CDR2 as ANQGSEA. The CDR3 totals 16 residues. V was clipped by 2 bases and J by 2 bases; unmatched bases: 6. For the CDR3, the DNA is TGCAGCGTTGAAAGGGGAGGACTAGCGGGGCAAGAGACCCAGTACTTC. This translates into CSVERGGLAGQETQYF.

The chain combines TRBV7-9 with TRBJ2-7, with a weak D call TRBD2 (6 bases). The CDR3 runs to 15 residues. V was clipped by 5 bases and J by 3 bases, with 17 bases between them. Germline V gene lookup returns CDR1 SEHNR and CDR2 FQNEAQ (reference sequence). The CDR3, as DNA: TGTGCCAGCAGCGCGGTTGGGACTGCCAGCTACGAGCAGTACTTC. This translates into CASSAVGTASYEQYF.

The chain links TRBV7-3 to TRBJ2-2; no clear D. Germline CDR1 is SGHTA and CDR2 is FQGTGA. Trimming took 2 bases from V and 0 from J, leaving 19 bases between them. There are 19 residues in the CDR3. The CDR3 sequence: CASSLGGRPQPPNTGELFF. CDR3 DNA: TGTGCCAGCAGCTTAGGTGGGCGTCCTCAGCCCCCGAACACCGGGGAGCTGTTTTTT.

The V call is TRBV7-8, the J call TRBJ2-6, with unresolved D. V lost 7 bases to trimming and J lost 0 bases, with 19 bases between them. CDR3 length: 18 residues. Germline V gene sequence: CDR1 SGHVS, CDR2 FQNEAQ. CDR3: CASTPNIGLISGANVLTF. CDR3 sequence (DNA): TGTGCCAGCACTCCAAACATAGGCTTAATCTCTGGGGCCAACGTCCTGACTTTC.